These 29 T cell receptor beta chains were sequenced from one sample in a study of post-analysis software for immune sequencing data. Study outcomes and limitations: In patients, TRBV5-6, TRBV5-1 and TRBV20-1 belonged to about five TRBV segments found more frequently than in controls.

Unique molecular identifiers were present in the TCR beta cDNA libraries. MiXCR, applied by TCRdb to the PCR reads, yields one record per CDR3 protein. Among 650,000 to 850,000 distinct CDR3 sequences listed, roughly 50% were seen once. Antigen specificity for these receptors is unknown. The source material was blood. The source of these receptors is a girl between 10 and 17 years old with multiple sclerosis.

This chain connects TRBV4-1 to TRBJ2-1; 15 positions match TRBD2. This CDR3 has 19 amino acids. V was pared by 4 bases and J by 5 bases, with 12 bases of the junction left unmatched. Germline V lookup: CDR1 MGHRA, CDR2 YSYEKL. The CDR3 region has the DNA TGCGCCAGCAGCCTCGAACCGGGACTAGCGGGAGGTCGCCACAATGAGCAGTTCTTC. Amino acid sequence: CASSLEPGLAGGRHNEQFF.

The chain couples TRBV5-1 to TRBJ2-1, with 7 positions matching TRBD2. The V and J ends lost 0 bases and 3 bases, in that order; junction bases with no gene match: 6. CDR1 is SGHRS, CDR2 YFSETQ, per germline. The CDR3 runs to 16 residues. The chain's CDR3 is CASSLAGGDYYNEQFF. For the CDR3, the DNA is TGCGCCAGCAGCTTGGCGGGCGGGGACTACTACAATGAGCAGTTCTTC.

This clonotype has a handful of counts. The chain uses TRBV21-1 and TRBJ2-1; no check of the table's D call, TRBD2, against the DNA was made. TRBV21-1 constitutes a pseudogene. This CDR3 region has 20 residues. The CDR3 is CASSKGSFGGEQVFYNEQFF. CDR3 nucleotide sequence: TGTGCCAGCAGCAAAGGATCCTTCGGGGGAGAGCAGGTCTTCTACAATGAGCAGTTCTTC.

The chain employs TRBV10-3 and TRBJ1-4, with 8 bases lining up with TRBD1. The CDR3 loop spans 14 amino acids. Germline V gives CDR1 ENHRY, CDR2 SYGVKD. V trimming: 6 bases; J trimming: 5 bases; junction bases outside the gene matches: 5. The CDR3 DNA reads as TGTGCCATCAGGTCGGACAGGGAAAATGAAAAACTGTTTTTT. As protein: CAIRSDRENEKLFF.

This clonotype was seen at least ten times. This chain joins TRBV18 and TRBJ2-1; 11 bases align to TRBD2. V was clipped by 8 bases and J by 5 bases; unmatched bases: 5. Germline assignment: CDR1 KGHSH and CDR2 LQKENI. This CDR3 has 14 amino acids. CDR3 sequence: CASSPGLADNEQFF. Here the CDR3 DNA reads TGTGCCAGCAGTCCGGGACTAGCGGACAATGAGCAGTTCTTC.

The rearrangement joins TRBV5-1 to TRBJ2-1; TRBD2 aligns across 7 bases. This CDR3 contains 15 residues. The ends lost 3 bases at V and 3 bases at J; junction bases unmatched: 6. Germline assignment: CDR1 SGHRS and CDR2 YFSETQ. This CDR3 reads CASSYEAGRYNEQFF. For the CDR3, the DNA is TGCGCCAGCAGCTACGAAGCGGGACGCTACAATGAGCAGTTCTTC. Drawing the rest from reference TRBV5-1 and TRBJ2-1, the complete variable domain is KAGVTQTPRYLIKTRGQQVTLSCSPISGHRSVSWYQQTPGQGLQFLFEYFSETQRNKGNFPGRFSGRQFSNSRSEMNVSTLELGDSALYLCASSYEAGRYNEQFFGPGTRLTVL.

This sequence joins TRBV12-3 or TRBV12-4 and TRBJ2-7; 9 bases are shared with TRBD2. The CDR3 covers 16 residues. The trim removed 3 bases at V and 0 bases at J, leaving 6 bases unmatched. The CDR3 DNA sequence: TGTGCCAGCAGTTTTTCTTCTAGCGGGGACTCCTACGAGCAGTACTTC. Translated, it gives CASSFSSSGDSYEQYF.

The J gene is TRBJ1-5, the V gene TRBV27; TRBD1 might be the D (5 bases). CDR1 MNHEY and CDR2 SMNVEV come from the germline V gene (reference sequence). The V end was cut by 6 bases, the J end by 7 bases, with 13 bases between. The CDR3 has 13 amino acids. CDR3 sequence: CASSLGLGQPQHF. DNA of the CDR3: TGTGCCAGCAGCTTGGGGCTCGGACAGCCCCAGCATTTT.

In this sample, this clonotype turned up once. The chain joins TRBV7-2 to TRBJ1-2; the D is unclear. V was trimmed by 0 bases and J by 0 bases, leaving 5 bases between them. Germline V gene lookup returns CDR1 SGHTA and CDR2 FQGNSA. The CDR3 has 14 amino acids. CDR3 amino acids: CASSLASANYGYTF. DNA of the CDR3: TGTGCCAGCAGCTTAGCCAGCGCTAACTATGGCTACACCTTC.

This clonotype has more than one count but fewer than ten. J is TRBJ2-1 and V is TRBV29-1; D gene unclear. Gene TRBJ2-7 matches the end of the DNA better, so the J call may be wrong. This CDR3 has 13 residues. In germline, CDR1 is SQVTM, CDR2 ANQGSEA. CDR3 amino acids: CSVELAGYNEQYF. Written as DNA, the CDR3 is TGCAGCGTTGAATTGGCAGGATACAATGAGCAGTACTTC.

The gene calls are TRBV6-6 and TRBJ1-1; D gene ambiguous. The V gene lost 8 bases and the J gene lost 5 bases, with 9 bases spanning the gap. Germline assignment: CDR1 MNHNY and CDR2 SVGAGI (reference sequence). The CDR3 spans 11 residues. The CDR3 region has the DNA TGTGCCAGCCGGCTGGGGACTGAAGCTTTCTTT. This gives the protein CASRLGTEAFF.

The V gene is TRBV12-3 or TRBV12-4, the J gene TRBJ1-2; D is ambiguous. The CDR3 loop spans 15 amino acids. V was shortened by 3 bases and J by 2 bases, with 13 bases between the two germline ends. The CDR3 loop is CASSFSGSENYGYTF. CDR3 in DNA: TGTGCCAGCAGTTTTTCTGGTTCGGAGAACTATGGCTACACCTTC.

The rearrangement links TRBV6-6 to TRBJ2-7; TRBD2 aligns across 14 bases. Germline loops: CDR1 MNHNY, CDR2 SVGAGI (reference sequence). J gave up 9 bases and V 2 bases, and 6 bases lay outside the gene matches. The CDR3 runs 15 residues. The CDR3 here is CASSYQGLAGAVQYF. CDR3 coding DNA: TGTGCCAGCAGTTACCAGGGACTAGCGGGAGCAGTGCAGTACTTC.

The chain links TRBV7-2 to TRBJ2-3; D possibly corresponds to TRBD2 (6 bases). The CDR3 spans 16 residues. Looked up from germline, CDR1 is SGHTA and CDR2 is FQGNSA. The V end lost 3 bases, the J end lost 2 bases, and 15 bases lay between the germline ends. The CDR3 loop reads CASSFGTLSNTDTQYF. CDR3 nucleotide sequence: TGTGCCAGCAGCTTTGGGACTCTCTCTAACACAGATACGCAGTATTTT.

This clonotype was counted only a few times. The junction departs from the called germline gene at one end, perhaps through a read error. This chain links TRBV12-3 or TRBV12-4 with TRBJ2-5; no reliable D call. The CDR3 contains 11 residues. The CDR3 DNA sequence: TGTGCCAGCGCGTCGCAAGGGACCCAGTACTTC. This sequence encodes CASASQGTQYF.

This sequence joins TRBV7-9 and TRBJ1-1, with D possibly being TRBD1 (6 bases). The CDR3 spans 15 residues. V was clipped by 10 bases and J by 4 bases, with 22 bases between them. CDR1 is SEHNR and CDR2 is FQNEAQ in the germline V gene (reference sequence). As DNA, the CDR3 is TGTGCCACCTCCGTCAGCCCAGACAGGACCACTGAAGCTTTCTTT. It yields the protein CATSVSPDRTTEAFF. Combining the CDR3 with reference TRBV7-9 and TRBJ1-1 gives the whole variable domain DTGVSQNPRHKITKRGQNVTFRCDPISEHNRLYWYRQTLGQGPEFLTYFQNEAQLEKSRLLSDRFSAERPKGSFSTLEIQRTEQGDSAMYLCATSVSPDRTTEAFFGQGTRLTVV.

This clonotype has more than one count but fewer than ten. The CDR3 here is CSVDVEAGTLTGYTF. The CDR3 nucleotides are TGCAGCGTCGATGTCGAGGCAGGGACTTTAACTGGCTACACCTTC. The V call is TRBV29-1, the J call TRBJ1-2, with D possibly being TRBD1 (5 bases). The V and J ends lost 6 bases and 7 bases respectively, with 24 bases between them. Germline V gene sequence: CDR1 SQVTM, CDR2 ANQGSEA. The CDR3 extends over 15 amino acids.

The chain employs TRBV7-8 and TRBJ1-2; unclear D gene. Per the germline V gene, CDR1 is SGHVS and CDR2 is FQNEAQ. This CDR3 has 15 amino acids. Trimming took 5 bases from V and 2 from J, leaving 15 bases between them. The DNA for the CDR3 is TGTGCCAGCAGCCCTGAACGGGGTGCAAACTATGGCTACACCTTC. Its protein is CASSPERGANYGYTF.

This clonotype has just a few counts. The genes are TRBV3-1 and TRBJ1-5; no clear D. The ends were cut back, 0 bases at V and 7 bases at J, with 7 bases in the middle. This CDR3 has 13 amino acids. The germline V gene has CDR1 LGHDT and CDR2 YNNKEL (reference sequence). CDR3: CASSQDIDQPQHF. The CDR3 DNA reads TGTGCCAGCAGCCAAGACATCGACCAGCCCCAGCATTTT.

The gene calls are TRBV20-1 and TRBJ1-2; TRBD1 aligns across 8 bases. Germline V gene sequence: CDR1 DFQATT, CDR2 SNEGSKA (reference sequence). V lost 5 bases, J lost 3 bases, and 5 bases stayed unmatched. The CDR3 loop spans 13 amino acids. This CDR3 is CSAPPTGDYGYTF. In nucleotides, the CDR3 is TGCAGTGCTCCCCCGACAGGGGACTATGGCTACACCTTC.

V is TRBV29-1 and J is TRBJ2-5; TRBD2 might be the D (6 bases). Germline V CDR1 and CDR2: SQVTM, ANQGSEA. The CDR3 spans 13 residues. Trimming took 7 bases from V and 3 from J, leaving 15 bases between them. DNA of the CDR3: TGCAGCGCCCTTCTAGCGTTCAAAGAGACCCAGTACTTC. This gives the protein CSALLAFKETQYF.

This clonotype was seen a handful of times. V usage is TRBV6-2 or TRBV6-3 and J usage is TRBJ2-5, with a possible D match to TRBD2 (5 bases). The CDR3 contains 17 residues. V was trimmed by 0 bases and J by 5 bases, leaving 19 bases between them. Germline loops: CDR1 MNHEY, CDR2 SVGEGT. CDR3 residues: CASSYSIGRGMQETQYF. DNA for the CDR3: TGTGCCAGCAGTTACTCGATCGGCCGGGGAATGCAGGAGACCCAGTACTTC.

This clonotype was observed a handful of times. The chain employs TRBV5-1 and TRBJ1-1; 8 bases are a match to TRBD1. This CDR3 comprises 14 residues. Germline values: CDR1 SGHRS, CDR2 YFSETQ. Losses at the gene ends were 7 bases for V and 0 bases for J; bases not matched to a gene: 5. CDR3 DNA sequence: TGCGCCAGCCGCGGACAGGGATTGAACACTGAAGCTTTCTTT. It is translated as CASRGQGLNTEAFF. Supplemented by reference TRBV5-1 and TRBJ1-1, the full variable domain reads KAGVTQTPRYLIKTRGQQVTLSCSPISGHRSVSWYQQTPGQGLQFLFEYFSETQRNKGNFPGRFSGRQFSNSRSEMNVSTLELGDSALYLCASRGQGLNTEAFFGQGTRLTVV.

The CDR3 loop is CASPPGLPSGANVLTF. In DNA form, the CDR3 reads TGCGCCAGCCCACCGGGACTCCCATCTGGGGCCAACGTCCTGACTTTC. The gene calls are TRBV5-1 and TRBJ2-6; a possible D gene is TRBD2 (6 bases). Germline V gene data show CDR1 as SGHRS and CDR2 as YFSETQ. The V end lost 7 bases, the J end lost 1 base, and 15 bases lay between the germline ends. The CDR3 spans 16 residues.

In its sample, this clonotype was seen once. This chain connects TRBV20-1 to TRBJ2-2; tentative D call: TRBD2 (5 bases). The V gene's germline CDR1 is DFQATT and CDR2 SNEGSKA (reference sequence). Trimming took off 6 bases at V and 2 bases at J, with 16 bases between the two ends. The CDR3 contains 15 residues. CDR3 nucleotides: TGCAGTGCCCGAGGAGCGGAAATCAACACCGGGGAGCTGTTTTTT. This sequence encodes CSARGAEINTGELFF.

This clonotype showed up just a few times. For the CDR3, the DNA is TGTGCCAGCAGTTACGTGGGACAGCGAACGGATACGCAGTATTTT. It translates to CASSYVGQRTDTQYF. This chain connects TRBV6-6 to TRBJ2-3, with 7 bases matching TRBD1. Trimming cost V 2 bases and J 6 bases; bases outside gene matches: 8. CDR1 is MNHNY, CDR2 SVGAGI, per germline (reference sequence). CDR3 size: 15 residues.

This clonotype was detected only a few times. The chain carries TRBV29-1 and TRBJ2-1; D is perhaps TRBD2 (6 bases). The better agreement between TRBJ2-7 and the DNA end casts doubt on the J call. Germline V gene lookup returns CDR1 SQVTM and CDR2 ANQGSEA. This CDR3 has 14 amino acids. The CDR3 DNA reads TGCAGCGTTGACACGGGAGTCTCCTACAATGAGCAGTACTTC. Its translation is CSVDTGVSYNEQYF.

This clonotype was counted a single time. This chain connects TRBV6-5 to TRBJ2-1, with 12 nucleotides matching TRBD2. The V gene's germline CDR1 is MNHEY and CDR2 SVGAGI. This CDR3 spans 21 amino acids. Trimming at V came to 3 bases and at J to 9 bases, leaving 24 bases not matched to a gene. CDR3 DNA sequence: TGTGCCAGCAGTTATCCCAATGGACCTGCCCTGGCTAGCGGGAGGGCCGCTGAGCAGTTCTTC. It translates to CASSYPNGPALASGRAAEQFF.

There are a few counts of this clonotype. The rearrangement joins TRBV20-1 to TRBJ1-2, with a possible D match to TRBD1 (5 bases). Germline CDR1 reads DFQATT; CDR2 reads SNEGSKA (reference sequence). This CDR3 is 11 amino acids long. Trimming pared 1 base from V and 8 bases from J, leaving 8 bases between. The CDR3 spells CSARAGRGYTF. As DNA, the CDR3 is TGCAGTGCTAGAGCAGGGAGGGGCTACACCTTC.